This T cell receptor beta chain is drawn from a study of cytomegalovirus exposure and HLA in healthy donors. Findings and caveats of the study: Later analysis identified several of the most significant clusters that appeared linked to common viral pathogens. Based on reports, TCR beta sequences accurately predicted HLA-A and HLA-B alleles for most subjects.

This CDR3 is 13 amino acids long. The germline V gene encodes CDR1 GTSNPN and CDR2 SVGIG (reference sequence). V was shortened by 0 bases and J by 5 bases, with 8 bases between the two germline ends. With respect to this clone: The antigen remains unidentified.

PCR used 60 Vbeta primers and 13 Jbeta primers. The data were produced by immunoSEQ multiplex PCR, yet TCRdb's version contains in-frame clones alone and is incomplete. The data show 55,000 or so clones, and the top ten clones hold over 9%. J is TRBJ1-5 and V is TRBV30; D perhaps matches TRBD1 (5 bases). The sample consisted of PBMCs. The origin of this receptor is a woman in her 30s in good health and CMV-seropositive. Here the CDR3 DNA reads TGTGCCTGGAGTGTAGTAGGGGATCAGCCCCAGCATTTT. As protein: CAWSVVGDQPQHF. Filled out from reference TRBV30 and TRBJ1-5, the complete variable domain reads SQTIHQWPATLVQPVGSPLSLECTVEGTSNPNLYWYRQAAGRGLQLLFYSVGIGQISSEVPQNLSASRPQDRQFILSSKKLLLSDSGFYLCAWSVVGDQPQHFGDGTRLSIL.